This T cell receptor (beta chain) was profiled in a study of cytomegalovirus exposure and HLA in healthy donors. This CDR3 spans 12 amino acids. V was pared by 2 bases and J by 10 bases, with 2 bases of the junction left unmatched. CDR1 SGHRS and CDR2 YFSETQ come from the germline V gene. PCR involved 60 Vbeta and 13 Jbeta primers. Per the authors' pipeline: In a later analysis, the count reached about 82 million unique TCR beta chains, with roughly 12 million shared. Assay used: immunoSEQ multiplex PCR; TCRdb lists only in-frame clones, some missing. For V, J and clone size, that table is used; D and trimming come from the DNA. The sample consists of about 170,000 clones, approximately 83% of them appearing once.

The chain combines TRBV5-1 with TRBJ2-1, with TRBD2 matching over 8 bases. The sequenced sample was PBMCs. The receptor's source is a boy aged 2 to 10 in good health and CMV-seronegative. The CDR3 loop reads CASSFPSGEQFF. The CDR3 bases are TGCGCCAGCAGCTTTCCTAGCGGGGAGCAGTTCTTC. The entire variable domain, with the rest obtained from reference TRBV5-1 and TRBJ2-1, is as follows: KAGVTQTPRYLIKTRGQQVTLSCSPISGHRSVSWYQQTPGQGLQFLFEYFSETQRNKGNFPGRFSGRQFSNSRSEMNVSTLELGDSALYLCASSFPSGEQFFGPGTRLTVL.